One and the same sample provided the 17 T cell receptor beta chains below, sequenced in a study of beta chain features in type 1 diabetes. Study-wide findings and caveats: Significant though moderate, a shortening of TCRB CDR3s appeared in all four CD4+ subsets of Type 1 diabetes patients.

Every bit of the isolated RNA underwent reverse transcription, so sequencing read expressed TCRB transcripts. Some clones are missing from TCRdb's copy, which holds only in-frame ones; the method was immunoSEQ multiplex PCR. The sample includes fewer than 300,000 clones, approximately 20% seen only once; the top ten take 0.028%. For these TCRs, the target antigens are not known. The source material was naive CD4+ T cells from blood. These receptors originate from a woman between 40 and 55 years old with type 1 diabetes.

The chain combines TRBV7-9 with TRBJ2-7, with D possibly being TRBD1 (6 bases). There are 14 residues in the CDR3. V lost 5 bases and J lost 5, with 16 bases in between. Germline CDR1 and CDR2: SEHNR and FQNEAQ (reference sequence). This chain's CDR3 is CASSPPLGGDEQYF. The CDR3 DNA follows: TGTGCCAGCAGCCCGCCCTTAGGGGGAGACGAGCAGTACTTC.

This clone came up a few times. This rearrangement joins TRBV9 to TRBJ2-7; D is unclear. Per germline, CDR1 SGDLS and CDR2 YYNGEE. The CDR3 is 13 amino acids. The germline V and J ends were trimmed by 3 bases and 5 bases, with 12 bases remaining between them. CDR3 sequence reads: CASSASPGNEQYF. CDR3 nucleotides: TGTGCCAGCAGCGCGTCACCAGGAAACGAGCAGTACTTC.

The rearrangement uses TRBV7-9 and TRBJ1-1; D is uncertain. V lost 5 bases and J 8 bases, leaving 15 bases between the germline ends. Germline-derived CDR1 and CDR2 are SEHNR and FQNEAQ (reference sequence). This CDR3 region has 13 residues. CDR3 sequence reads: CASSLKSSKEAFF. In nucleotides, the CDR3 is TGTGCCAGCAGCCTCAAATCGTCTAAGGAAGCTTTCTTT.

This clone came up a few times. J is TRBJ2-7 and V is TRBV7-2; 10 nucleotides line up with TRBD2. Germline V CDR1 and CDR2: SGHTA, FQGNSA. J was trimmed by 6 bases and V by 1 base; bases with no gene match: 9. The CDR3 is made up of 16 amino acids. The CDR3 bases are TGTGCCAGCAGCTTAGACCCGCCGGGACTAGCGAGCGAGCAGTACTTC. Protein product: CASSLDPPGLASEQYF.

This clone was counted a few times. The chain joins TRBV28 to TRBJ2-7; D is undetermined. V lost 4 bases, J lost 6 bases, and 7 bases lay in between. This CDR3 region has 11 residues. CDR1 MDHEN and CDR2 SYDVKM come from the germline V gene. CDR3 sequence: CASSSLVEQYF. CDR3 in DNA: TGTGCCAGCAGTTCTCTCGTCGAGCAGTACTTC.

A few counts support this clone. The CDR3, as DNA: TGTGCCTGGAGTCGGGGGACAGGCTATGGCTACACCTTC. This gives the protein CAWSRGTGYGYTF. V is TRBV30 and J is TRBJ1-2, with 8 bases lining up with TRBD1. After removal of 2 bases from V and 4 bases from J, the junction contained 3 bases not matched to a gene. CDR1 is GTSNPN and CDR2 is SVGIG in the germline V gene (reference sequence). The CDR3 is 13 amino acids.

The chain links TRBV29-1 to TRBJ1-3, with D uncertain. This CDR3 comprises 13 residues. Germline V lookup: CDR1 SQVTM, CDR2 ANQGSEA. Trimming pared 6 bases from V and 4 bases from J, leaving 13 bases between. In DNA, the CDR3 is TGCAGCGTCGGCCGGGATGAGGGAAACACCATATATTTT. It codes for CSVGRDEGNTIYF.

The chain recombines TRBV7-2 with TRBJ2-5; 8 bases are a match to TRBD1. Germline V gene lookup returns CDR1 SGHTA and CDR2 FQGNSA. This CDR3 is 15 amino acids long. Losses at the gene ends were 4 bases for V and 2 bases for J; bases not matched to a gene: 6. The CDR3 nucleotides read TGTGCCAGCAGCTCCGGACAGGGAGCTCAAGAGACCCAGTACTTC. Amino acid sequence: CASSSGQGAQETQYF.

This clone was seen a handful of times. The V call is TRBV9, the J call TRBJ2-3, with 13 nucleotides matching TRBD2. This CDR3 region has 16 residues. Losses at the gene ends were 0 bases for V and 4 bases for J; bases not matched to a gene: 2. Germline values: CDR1 SGDLS, CDR2 YYNGEE. CDR3 sequence (DNA): TGTGCCAGCAGCGTAGCACTAGCGGGAGGGCCAGATACGCAGTATTTT. This encodes CASSVALAGGPDTQYF.

V is TRBV7-2 and J is TRBJ2-5; the D gene is possibly TRBD1 (6 bases). The V end was cut by 6 bases, the J end by 1 base, with 9 bases between. Germline assignment: CDR1 SGHTA and CDR2 FQGNSA. The CDR3 has 13 amino acids. CDR3 protein: CASSRTVQETQYF. The CDR3 DNA reads as TGTGCCAGCAGTCGGACAGTCCAAGAGACCCAGTACTTC.

The chain employs TRBV18 and TRBJ1-1, with TRBD1 identical over 7 bases. Losses at the gene ends were 3 bases for V and 10 bases for J; bases not matched to a gene: 5. Germline lookup yields CDR1 KGHSH and CDR2 LQKENI. The CDR3 spans 12 residues. CDR3 sequence: CASSPPGQTAFF. CDR3 DNA: TGTGCCAGCTCACCGCCGGGACAGACAGCTTTCTTT. Supplemented by reference TRBV18 and TRBJ1-1, the full variable domain reads NAGVMQNPRHLVRRRGQEARLRCSPMKGHSHVYWYRQLPEEGLKFMVYLQKENIIDESGMPKERFSAEFPKEGPSILRIQQVVRGDSAAYFCASSPPGQTAFFGQGTRLTVV.

The J gene is TRBJ1-3, the V gene TRBV9; 9 nucleotides line up with TRBD1. The trim removed 3 bases at V and 2 bases at J, leaving 6 bases unmatched. The germline V gene has CDR1 SGDLS and CDR2 YYNGEE. This CDR3 region has 16 residues. CDR3 region: CASSARGTGPGNTIYF. The CDR3 DNA follows: TGTGCCAGCAGCGCCCGAGGGACAGGGCCTGGAAACACCATATATTTT.

This clone was detected once. The chain joins TRBV18 to TRBJ2-3; TRBD2 is a possible D gene (5 bases). The V gene lost 3 bases and the J gene lost 2 bases, with 12 bases spanning the gap. CDR1 KGHSH and CDR2 LQKENI come from the germline V gene. This CDR3 spans 15 amino acids. CDR3: CASSPLATFTDTQYF. CDR3 DNA: TGTGCCAGCTCACCTCTAGCCACTTTCACAGATACGCAGTATTTT.

The rearrangement uses TRBV30 and TRBJ1-2; 9 bases align to TRBD1. The CDR3 totals 13 residues. The trim removed 0 bases at V and 5 bases at J, leaving 1 base unmatched. CDR1 and CDR2 from the germline V gene are GTSNPN and SVGIG (reference sequence). The DNA of the CDR3 is TGTGCCTGGAGTGTACAGGGGGCGTATGGCTACACCTTC. Its protein is CAWSVQGAYGYTF. Together with reference TRBV30 and TRBJ1-2, the CDR3 gives the full variable domain: SQTIHQWPATLVQPVGSPLSLECTVEGTSNPNLYWYRQAAGRGLQLLFYSVGIGQISSEVPQNLSASRPQDRQFILSSKKLLLSDSGFYLCAWSVQGAYGYTFGSGTRLTVV.

The table lists this clone with a few counts. The rearrangement joins TRBV2 to TRBJ2-1; D not resolved. This CDR3 is built from 13 residues. The V gene's germline CDR1 is SNHLY and CDR2 FYNNEI. Trimming removed 11 bases from V and 10 bases from J, with 21 bases in between. CDR3 sequence reads: CADHLTPLGEQFF. The DNA for the CDR3 is TGTGCCGATCATCTGACTCCGTTAGGAGAGCAGTTCTTC.

In its sample, this clone was seen once. The rearrangement links TRBV27 to TRBJ2-4, with 7 bases identical to TRBD2. V shed 8 bases, J shed 8 bases, and the junction held 15 bases outside the gene matches. This CDR3 is built from 15 residues. Germline CDR1 MNHEY, CDR2 SMNVEV (reference sequence). As DNA, the CDR3 is TGTGCCAGCTCCCTTGCGGGAGCGCCGATGGACATTCAGTACTTC. This gives the protein CASSLAGAPMDIQYF.

This clone has more than one count but fewer than ten. The chain has TRBV29-1 and TRBJ2-5, with 7 bases fitting TRBD2. CDR1 is SQVTM and CDR2 is ANQGSEA in the germline V gene. Trimming cost V 8 bases and J 5 bases; bases outside gene matches: 11. The CDR3 runs to 13 residues. The DNA of the CDR3 is TGCAGCCTCCGGCGGGAGAGGGATGAGACCCAGTACTTC. This translates into CSLRRERDETQYF. The whole variable domain, remainder taken from reference TRBV29-1 and TRBJ2-5, is SAVISQKPSRDICQRGTSLTIQCQVDSQVTMMFWYRQQPGQSLTLIATANQGSEATYESGFVIDKFPISRPNLTFSTLTVSNMSPEDSSIYLCSLRRERDETQYFGPGTRLLVL.